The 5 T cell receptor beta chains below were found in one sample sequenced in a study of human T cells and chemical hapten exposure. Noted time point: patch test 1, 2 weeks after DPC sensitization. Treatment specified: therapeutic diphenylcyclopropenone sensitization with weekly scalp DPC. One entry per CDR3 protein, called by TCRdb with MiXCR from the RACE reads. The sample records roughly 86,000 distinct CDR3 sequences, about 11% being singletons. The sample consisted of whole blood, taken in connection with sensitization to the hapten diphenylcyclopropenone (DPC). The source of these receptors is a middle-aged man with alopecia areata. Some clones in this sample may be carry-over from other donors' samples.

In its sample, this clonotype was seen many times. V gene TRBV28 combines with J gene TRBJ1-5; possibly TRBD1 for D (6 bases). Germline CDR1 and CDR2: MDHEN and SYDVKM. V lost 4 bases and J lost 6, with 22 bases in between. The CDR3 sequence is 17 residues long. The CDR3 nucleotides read TGTGCCAGCAGTTCTCCCCCCGCTCAGGGGCCCCCTCAGCCCCAGCATTTT. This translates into CASSSPPAQGPPQPQHF.

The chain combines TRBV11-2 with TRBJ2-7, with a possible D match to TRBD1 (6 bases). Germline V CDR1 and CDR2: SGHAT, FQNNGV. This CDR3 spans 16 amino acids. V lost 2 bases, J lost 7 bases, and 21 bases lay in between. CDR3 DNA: TGTGCCAGCAGCTTATCGTTAGGACAGTCTCTCAGGGAGCAGTACGTC. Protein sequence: CASSLSLGQSLREQYV.

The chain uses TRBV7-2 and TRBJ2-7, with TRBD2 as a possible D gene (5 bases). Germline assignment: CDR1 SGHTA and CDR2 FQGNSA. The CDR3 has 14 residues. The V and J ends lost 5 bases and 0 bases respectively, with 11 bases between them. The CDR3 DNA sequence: TGTGCCAGCAGCCTGACTATTAGCTCCTACGAGCAGTACGTC. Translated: CASSLTISSYEQYV.

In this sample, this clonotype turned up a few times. The CDR3 here is CSVLQGHSGNTIYF. DNA for the CDR3: TGCAGCGTTTTACAGGGGCACTCTGGAAACACCATATATTTT. The chain carries TRBV29-1 and TRBJ1-3; 7 nucleotides match TRBD1. Per the germline V gene, CDR1 is SQVTM and CDR2 is ANQGSEA. The V segment lost 5 bases and the J segment 0 bases; nucleotides outside the gene matches: 4. CDR3 size: 14 residues.

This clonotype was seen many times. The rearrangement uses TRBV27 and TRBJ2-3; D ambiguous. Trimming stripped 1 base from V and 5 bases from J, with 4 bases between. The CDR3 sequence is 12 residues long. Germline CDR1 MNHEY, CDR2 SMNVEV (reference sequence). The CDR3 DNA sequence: TGTGCCAGCAGTTTATGGGGAGATACGCAGTATTTT. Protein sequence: CASSLWGDTQYF.